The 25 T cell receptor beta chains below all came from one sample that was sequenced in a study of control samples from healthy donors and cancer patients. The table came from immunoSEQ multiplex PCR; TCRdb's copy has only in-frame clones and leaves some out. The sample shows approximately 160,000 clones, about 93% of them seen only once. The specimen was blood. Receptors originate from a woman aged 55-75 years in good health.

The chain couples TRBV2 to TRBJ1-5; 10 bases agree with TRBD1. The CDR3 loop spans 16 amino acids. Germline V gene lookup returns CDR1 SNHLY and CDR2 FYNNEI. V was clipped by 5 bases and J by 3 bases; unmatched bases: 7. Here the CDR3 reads CASSTGTGDFNQPQHF. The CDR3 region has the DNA TGTGCCAGCAGTACCGGGACAGGGGACTTCAATCAGCCCCAGCATTTT.

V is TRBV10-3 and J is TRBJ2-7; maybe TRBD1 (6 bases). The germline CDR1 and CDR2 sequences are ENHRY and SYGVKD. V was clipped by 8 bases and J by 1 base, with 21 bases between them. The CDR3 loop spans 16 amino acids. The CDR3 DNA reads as TGTGCCATCTCCCCACAGGGTTTTAGGAATTCCTACGAGCAGTACTTC. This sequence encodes CAISPQGFRNSYEQYF.

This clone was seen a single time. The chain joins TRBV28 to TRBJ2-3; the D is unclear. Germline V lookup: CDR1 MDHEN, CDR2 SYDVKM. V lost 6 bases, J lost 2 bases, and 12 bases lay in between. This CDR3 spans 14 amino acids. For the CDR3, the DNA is TGTGCCAGCAGCCCCGACGGAGACACAGATACGCAGTATTTT. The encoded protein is CASSPDGDTDTQYF.

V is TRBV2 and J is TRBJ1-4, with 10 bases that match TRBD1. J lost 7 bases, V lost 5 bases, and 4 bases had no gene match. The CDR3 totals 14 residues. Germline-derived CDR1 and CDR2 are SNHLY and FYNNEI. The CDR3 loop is CASSSGTGAEKLFF. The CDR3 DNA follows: TGTGCCAGCAGTTCCGGGACAGGGGCTGAAAAACTGTTTTTT.

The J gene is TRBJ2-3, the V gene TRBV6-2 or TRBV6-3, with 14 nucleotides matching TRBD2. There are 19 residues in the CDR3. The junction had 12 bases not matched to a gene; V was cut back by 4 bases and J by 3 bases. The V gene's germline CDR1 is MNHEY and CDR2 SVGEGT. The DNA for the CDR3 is TGTGCCAGCAGTTCCGGGACTAGCGGGGGCCCGGTGGGAACAGATACGCAGTATTTT. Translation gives CASSSGTSGGPVGTDTQYF.

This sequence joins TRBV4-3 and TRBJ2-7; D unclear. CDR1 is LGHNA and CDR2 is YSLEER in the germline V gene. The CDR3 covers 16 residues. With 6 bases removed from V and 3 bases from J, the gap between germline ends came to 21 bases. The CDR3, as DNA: TGCGCCAGCAGGGGGTTTAACCGAGACGGGTTCTACGAGCAGTACTTC. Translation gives CASRGFNRDGFYEQYF.

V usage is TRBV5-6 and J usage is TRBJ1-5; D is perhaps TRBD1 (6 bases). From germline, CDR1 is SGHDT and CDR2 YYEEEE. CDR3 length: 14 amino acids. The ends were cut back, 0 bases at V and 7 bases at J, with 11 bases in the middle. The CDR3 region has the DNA TGTGCCAGCAGCTTGGTAGGGGGTAACCAGCCCCAGCATTTT. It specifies CASSLVGGNQPQHF.

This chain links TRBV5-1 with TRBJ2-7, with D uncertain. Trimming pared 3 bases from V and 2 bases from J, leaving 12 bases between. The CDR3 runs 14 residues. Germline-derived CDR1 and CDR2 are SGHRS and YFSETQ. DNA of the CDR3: TGCGCCAGCAGCTCTGGAGACCGAGCCTACGAGCAGTACTTC. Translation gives CASSSGDRAYEQYF. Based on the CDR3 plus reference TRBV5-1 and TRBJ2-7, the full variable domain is KAGVTQTPRYLIKTRGQQVTLSCSPISGHRSVSWYQQTPGQGLQFLFEYFSETQRNKGNFPGRFSGRQFSNSRSEMNVSTLELGDSALYLCASSSGDRAYEQYFGPGTRLTVT.

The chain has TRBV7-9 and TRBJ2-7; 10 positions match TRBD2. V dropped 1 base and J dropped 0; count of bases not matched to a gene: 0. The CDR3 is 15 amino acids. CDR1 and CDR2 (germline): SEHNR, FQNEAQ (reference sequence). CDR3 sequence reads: CASSLVAGGSYEQYF. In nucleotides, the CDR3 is TGTGCCAGCAGCTTAGTAGCGGGGGGCTCCTACGAGCAGTACTTC.

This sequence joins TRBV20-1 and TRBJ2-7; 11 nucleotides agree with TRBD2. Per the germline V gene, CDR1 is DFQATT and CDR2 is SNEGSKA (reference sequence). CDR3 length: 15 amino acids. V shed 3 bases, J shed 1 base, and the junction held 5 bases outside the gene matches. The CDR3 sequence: CSASATSGASYEQYF. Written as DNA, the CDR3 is TGCAGTGCTAGTGCGACTAGCGGGGCGTCCTACGAGCAGTACTTC.

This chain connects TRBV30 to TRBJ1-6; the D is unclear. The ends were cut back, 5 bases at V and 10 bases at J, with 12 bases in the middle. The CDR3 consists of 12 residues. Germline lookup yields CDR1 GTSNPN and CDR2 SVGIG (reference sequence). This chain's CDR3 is CAWAGEESPLHF. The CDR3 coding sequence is TGTGCCTGGGCCGGGGAAGAGTCACCCCTCCACTTT.

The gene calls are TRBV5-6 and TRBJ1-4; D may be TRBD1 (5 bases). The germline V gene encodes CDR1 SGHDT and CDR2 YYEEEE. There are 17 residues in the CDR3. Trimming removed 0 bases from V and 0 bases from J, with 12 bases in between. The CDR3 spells CASSLGGAGPTNEKLFF. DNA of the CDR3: TGTGCCAGCAGCTTGGGTGGGGCGGGACCAACTAATGAAAAACTGTTTTTT.

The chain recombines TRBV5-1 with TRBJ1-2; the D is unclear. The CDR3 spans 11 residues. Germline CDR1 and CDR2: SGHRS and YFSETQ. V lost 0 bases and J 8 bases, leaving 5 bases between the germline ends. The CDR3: CASSLDQGYTF. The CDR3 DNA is TGCGCCAGCAGCTTGGACCAGGGCTACACCTTC. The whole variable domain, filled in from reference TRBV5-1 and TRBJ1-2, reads KAGVTQTPRYLIKTRGQQVTLSCSPISGHRSVSWYQQTPGQGLQFLFEYFSETQRNKGNFPGRFSGRQFSNSRSEMNVSTLELGDSALYLCASSLDQGYTFGSGTRLTVV.

This CDR3 is CASSLDGYNEKLFF. Here the CDR3 DNA reads TGTGCCAGCAGCTTAGACGGTTATAATGAAAAACTGTTTTTT. The chain has TRBV11-2 and TRBJ1-4; D not certain. This CDR3 is built from 14 residues. V dropped 0 bases and J dropped 4 bases, with 6 bases sitting between them. CDR1 and CDR2 (germline): SGHAT, FQNNGV.

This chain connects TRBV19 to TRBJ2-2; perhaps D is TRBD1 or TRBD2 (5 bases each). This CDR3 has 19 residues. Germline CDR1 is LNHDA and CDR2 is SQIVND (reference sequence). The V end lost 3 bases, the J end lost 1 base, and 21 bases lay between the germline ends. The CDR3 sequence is CASSMRGVGQVLNTGELFF. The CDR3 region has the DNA TGTGCCAGTAGTATGAGGGGCGTGGGGCAAGTTTTGAACACCGGGGAGCTGTTTTTT.

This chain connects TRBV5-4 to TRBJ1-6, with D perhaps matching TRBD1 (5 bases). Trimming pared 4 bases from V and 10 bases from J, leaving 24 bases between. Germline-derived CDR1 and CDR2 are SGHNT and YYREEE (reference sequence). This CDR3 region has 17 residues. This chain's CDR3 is CASSPTSTLGQGSPLHF. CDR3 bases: TGTGCCAGCAGCCCAACTTCTACCCTGGGGCAGGGCTCACCCCTCCACTTT.

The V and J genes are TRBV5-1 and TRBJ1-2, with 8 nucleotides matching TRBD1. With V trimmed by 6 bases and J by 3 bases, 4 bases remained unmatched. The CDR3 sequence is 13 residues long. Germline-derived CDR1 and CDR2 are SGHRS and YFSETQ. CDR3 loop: CASTLTGDYGYTF. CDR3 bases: TGCGCCAGCACCCTGACAGGGGACTATGGCTACACCTTC.

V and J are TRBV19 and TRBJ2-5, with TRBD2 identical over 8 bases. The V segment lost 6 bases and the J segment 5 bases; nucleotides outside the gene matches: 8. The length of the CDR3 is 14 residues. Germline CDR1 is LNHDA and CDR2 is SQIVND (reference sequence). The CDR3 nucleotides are TGTGCCAGTAGACCTTTTAGCGGGGCGGAGACCCAGTACTTC. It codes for CASRPFSGAETQYF.

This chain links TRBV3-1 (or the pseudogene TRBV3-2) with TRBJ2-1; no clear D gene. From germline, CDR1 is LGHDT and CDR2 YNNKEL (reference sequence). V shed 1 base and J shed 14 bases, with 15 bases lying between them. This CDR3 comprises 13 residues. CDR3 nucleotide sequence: TGTGCCAGCAGCCAAGGTGCCAACCAGATCGAGTTCTTC. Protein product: CASSQGANQIEFF.

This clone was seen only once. The CDR3 sequence: CASSRGLAGTGELFF. For the CDR3, the DNA is TGCGCCAGCAGCCGTGGGCTAGCGGGCACCGGGGAGCTGTTTTTT. The V gene is TRBV5-1, the J gene TRBJ2-2, with 8 bases that match TRBD2. The CDR3 sequence is 15 residues long. Trimming removed 4 bases from V and 4 bases from J; junction bases left unmatched: 6. The germline gives CDR1 SGHRS, CDR2 YFSETQ.

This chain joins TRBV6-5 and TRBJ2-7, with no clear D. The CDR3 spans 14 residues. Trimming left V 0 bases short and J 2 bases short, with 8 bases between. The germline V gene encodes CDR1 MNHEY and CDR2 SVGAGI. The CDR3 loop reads CASSYSDRPYEQYF. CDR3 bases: TGTGCCAGCAGTTACTCAGACCGACCCTACGAGCAGTACTTC.

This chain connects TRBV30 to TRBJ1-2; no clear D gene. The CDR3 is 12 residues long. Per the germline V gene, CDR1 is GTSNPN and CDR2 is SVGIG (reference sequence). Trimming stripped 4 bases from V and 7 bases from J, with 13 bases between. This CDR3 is CAWTGRASGYTF. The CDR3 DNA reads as TGTGCCTGGACGGGTAGAGCCTCTGGCTACACCTTC.

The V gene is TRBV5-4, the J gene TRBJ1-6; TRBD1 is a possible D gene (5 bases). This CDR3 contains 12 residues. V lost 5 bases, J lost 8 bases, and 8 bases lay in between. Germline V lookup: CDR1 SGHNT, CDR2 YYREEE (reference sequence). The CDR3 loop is CASSVGDSPLHF. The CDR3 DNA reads TGTGCCAGCAGTGTGGGGGATTCACCCCTCCACTTT.

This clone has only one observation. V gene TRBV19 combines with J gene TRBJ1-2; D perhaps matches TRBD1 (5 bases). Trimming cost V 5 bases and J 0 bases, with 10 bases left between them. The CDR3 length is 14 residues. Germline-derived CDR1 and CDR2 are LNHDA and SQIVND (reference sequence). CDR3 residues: CASSLPGPNYGYTF. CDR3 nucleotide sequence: TGTGCCAGTAGTTTACCGGGACCTAACTATGGCTACACCTTC.

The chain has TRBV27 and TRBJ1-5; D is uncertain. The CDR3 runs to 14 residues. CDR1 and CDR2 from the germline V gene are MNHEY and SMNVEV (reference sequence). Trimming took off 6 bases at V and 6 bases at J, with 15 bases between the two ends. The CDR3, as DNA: TGTGCCAGCAGCCACTCGGCCGCCGCTCAGCCCCAGCATTTT. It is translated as CASSHSAAAQPQHF.